A single sample is the source of the 18 T cell receptor beta chains below, sequenced in a study of cytomegalovirus exposure and HLA in healthy donors. 13 Jbeta primers and 60 Vbeta primers were used for the PCR. Clones were sequenced by immunoSEQ multiplex PCR, and TCRdb holds only the in-frame ones, with some missing. The sample carries some 87,000 clones, around three quarters recorded once. The source material was PBMCs. These receptors originate from a woman between 40 and 55 years old in good health and CMV-seropositive.

V is TRBV4-2 and J is TRBJ2-6; 7 bases line up with TRBD2. The ends lost 0 bases at V and 1 base at J; junction bases unmatched: 6. Germline CDR1 LGHNA, CDR2 YNFKEQ. This CDR3 spans 18 amino acids. This CDR3 reads CASSQERGRRSGANVLTF. CDR3 DNA: TGTGCCAGCAGCCAAGAGCGCGGGAGAAGATCTGGGGCCAACGTCCTGACTTTC.

This clone was observed a handful of times. This chain connects TRBV7-9 to TRBJ1-5; possible D gene TRBD1, 6 bases. With 1 base removed from V and 0 bases from J, the gap between germline ends came to 13 bases. CDR1 is SEHNR and CDR2 is FQNEAQ in the germline V gene (reference sequence). The CDR3 has 17 amino acids. The CDR3 DNA is TGTGCCAGCAGCTTAGTACCCAGGGGAAATAGCAATCAGCCCCAGCATTTT. Its translation: CASSLVPRGNSNQPQHF.

This clone was counted a single time. V usage is TRBV4-1 and J usage is TRBJ2-5; D is possibly TRBD2 (5 bases). The CDR3 sequence is 15 residues long. Germline CDR1 MGHRA, CDR2 YSYEKL. The V gene lost 0 bases and the J gene lost 5 bases, with 13 bases spanning the gap. In nucleotides, the CDR3 is TGCGCCAGCAGCCAAGATCGGAGAGCGGACGAGACCCAGTACTTC. Translation: CASSQDRRADETQYF.

The chain carries TRBV6-1 and TRBJ2-7; TRBD1 matches at 7 bases. V lost 3 bases, J lost 3 bases, and 5 bases stayed unmatched. The CDR3 is 14 amino acids. Germline loops: CDR1 MNHNS, CDR2 SASEGT. The CDR3: CASSETGLYYEQYF. In DNA, the CDR3 is TGTGCCAGCAGTGAGACAGGGCTGTACTACGAGCAGTACTTC.

This clone was detected a few times. V usage is TRBV6-1 and J usage is TRBJ2-7; D possibly corresponds to TRBD1 (6 bases). V was clipped by 6 bases and J by 3 bases, with 9 bases between them. This CDR3 comprises 12 residues. Looked up from germline, CDR1 is MNHNS and CDR2 is SASEGT. The CDR3 DNA is TGTGCCAGCAGCTGGACAGTCTACGAGCAGTACTTC. It yields the protein CASSWTVYEQYF.

The chain couples TRBV6-5 to TRBJ2-3; TRBD2 aligns across 7 bases. V shed 6 bases, J shed 1 base, and the junction held 4 bases outside the gene matches. CDR3 length equals 14 residues. In germline, CDR1 is MNHEY, CDR2 SVGAGI. The CDR3 DNA is TGTGCCAGCAGAGCAAGCGGGGGCACAGATACGCAGTATTTT. Protein sequence: CASRASGGTDTQYF.

V is TRBV28 and J is TRBJ1-4, with TRBD1 matching over 11 bases. The germline V gene encodes CDR1 MDHEN and CDR2 SYDVKM. The trim removed 1 base at V and 7 bases at J, leaving 2 bases unmatched. This CDR3 region has 15 residues. The CDR3 nucleotides are TGTGCCAGCAGTTTATCCGGACAGGGGGCTGAAAAACTGTTTTTT. This encodes CASSLSGQGAEKLFF.

V gene TRBV29-1 combines with J gene TRBJ2-5, with 7 positions matching TRBD2. The J call is in doubt because the DNA end fits TRBJ2-7 better. In germline, CDR1 is SQVTM, CDR2 ANQGSEA. This CDR3 has 13 amino acids. The CDR3 region has the DNA TGCAGCGTTGCCCCTAGCGGAAACTACGAGCAGTACTTC. Its translation is CSVAPSGNYEQYF.

The V and J genes are TRBV29-1 and TRBJ1-2; tentatively, D is TRBD1 (6 bases). Germline V gene lookup returns CDR1 SQVTM and CDR2 ANQGSEA. CDR3 length: 13 residues. V was pared by 5 bases and J by 5 bases, with 15 bases between. The CDR3 DNA is TGCAGCGTTCCCCGGACAGCGATTTATGGCTACACCTTC. Protein: CSVPRTAIYGYTF.

The chain combines TRBV18 with TRBJ2-7; the match to TRBD2 covers 7 bases. Germline V gene sequence: CDR1 KGHSH, CDR2 LQKENI. V was pared by 4 bases and J by 4 bases, with 4 bases of the junction left unmatched. The CDR3 has 13 residues. CDR3 region: CASSRDYNYEQYF. CDR3 in DNA: TGTGCCAGCTCACGGGACTATAATTACGAGCAGTACTTC. The full variable domain, completed using reference TRBV18 and TRBJ2-7, is NAGVMQNPRHLVRRRGQEARLRCSPMKGHSHVYWYRQLPEEGLKFMVYLQKENIIDESGMPKERFSAEFPKEGPSILRIQQVVRGDSAAYFCASSRDYNYEQYFGPGTRLTVT.

V is TRBV29-1 and J is TRBJ2-3; D may be TRBD2 (6 bases). The germline CDR1 and CDR2 sequences are SQVTM and ANQGSEA. Trimming pared 4 bases from V and 2 bases from J, leaving 16 bases between. The CDR3 is 15 residues long. This CDR3 reads CSVGARGASTDTQYF. CDR3 nucleotides: TGCAGCGTTGGGGCGCGGGGAGCTTCCACAGATACGCAGTATTTT.

CDR3 region: CASRPGTGNEQFF. CDR3 coding DNA: TGTGCCAGCAGGCCCGGGACAGGAAATGAGCAGTTCTTC. The chain has TRBV7-3 and TRBJ2-1, with 8 bases fitting TRBD1. V dropped 6 bases and J dropped 7; count of bases not matched to a gene: 5. Per germline, CDR1 SGHTA and CDR2 FQGTGA. This CDR3 comprises 13 residues.

V is TRBV4-1 and J is TRBJ1-2; 12 positions agree with TRBD1. V gave up 6 bases and J gave up 6 bases; unmatched junction bases: 14. This CDR3 is 17 amino acids long. Germline V gene data show CDR1 as MGHRA and CDR2 as YSYEKL. The DNA for the CDR3 is TGCGCCAGCAGTCGTGTTCCCGGGACAGGGGGCTCGAATGGCTACACCTTC. It yields the protein CASSRVPGTGGSNGYTF.

This rearrangement joins TRBV6-5 to TRBJ2-1, with D maybe TRBD2 (5 bases). The CDR3 loop spans 14 amino acids. The V gene's germline CDR1 is MNHEY and CDR2 SVGAGI. V lost 4 bases and J lost 7, with 14 bases in between. CDR3 in DNA: TGTGCCAGCAGTTTCGAGCGGAGTAAAAATGAGCAGTTCTTC. This encodes CASSFERSKNEQFF.

The gene calls are TRBV14 and TRBJ2-5; TRBD2 agrees at 11 bases. In germline, CDR1 is SGHDN, CDR2 FVKESK. The trim removed 0 bases at V and 2 bases at J, leaving 5 bases unmatched. The CDR3 extends over 17 amino acids. CDR3 in amino acids: CASSQEALAGGQETQYF. The DNA of the CDR3 is TGTGCCAGCAGCCAAGAGGCGCTAGCGGGAGGACAAGAGACCCAGTACTTC. The full variable domain, in which reference TRBV14 and TRBJ2-5 provide the parts outside the CDR3, is EAGVTQFPSHSVIEKGQTVTLRCDPISGHDNLYWYRRVMGKEIKFLLHFVKESKQDESGMPNNRFLAERTGGTYSTLKVQPAELEDSGVYFCASSQEALAGGQETQYFGPGTRLLVL.

This chain uses TRBV5-4 with TRBJ2-7; 9 nucleotides match TRBD2. V lost 1 base and J lost 5; bases outside the gene matches: 7. The CDR3 runs to 15 residues. The germline gives CDR1 SGHNT, CDR2 YYREEE (reference sequence). CDR3 residues: CASSLQLAGVHEQYF. Written as DNA, the CDR3 is TGTGCCAGCAGCTTGCAACTAGCGGGCGTACACGAGCAGTACTTC. Combining the CDR3 with reference TRBV5-4 and TRBJ2-7 gives the whole variable domain ETGVTQSPTHLIKTRGQQVTLRCSSQSGHNTVSWYQQALGQGPQFIFQYYREEENGRGNFPPRFSGLQFPNYSSELNVNALELDDSALYLCASSLQLAGVHEQYFGPGTRLTVT.

V is TRBV6-1 and J is TRBJ2-2, with 8 bases fitting TRBD2. The CDR3 is 14 amino acids. Unmatched junction bases numbered 2, after V lost 2 bases and J lost 6 bases. Germline CDR1 is MNHNS and CDR2 is SASEGT. The CDR3 DNA follows: TGTGCCAGCAGTGAAACGGGACTAGCCGGGGAGCTGTTTTTT. Its protein product is CASSETGLAGELFF.

The rearrangement links TRBV6-5 to TRBJ2-3, with TRBD2 matching 10 bases. The V and J ends lost 6 bases and 1 base, in that order; junction bases with no gene match: 4. The CDR3 runs to 15 residues. The germline CDR1 and CDR2 sequences are MNHEY and SVGAGI. The DNA for the CDR3 is TGTGCCAGCAGCCCCGGACTAGCGGGCACAGATACGCAGTATTTT. This gives the protein CASSPGLAGTDTQYF.